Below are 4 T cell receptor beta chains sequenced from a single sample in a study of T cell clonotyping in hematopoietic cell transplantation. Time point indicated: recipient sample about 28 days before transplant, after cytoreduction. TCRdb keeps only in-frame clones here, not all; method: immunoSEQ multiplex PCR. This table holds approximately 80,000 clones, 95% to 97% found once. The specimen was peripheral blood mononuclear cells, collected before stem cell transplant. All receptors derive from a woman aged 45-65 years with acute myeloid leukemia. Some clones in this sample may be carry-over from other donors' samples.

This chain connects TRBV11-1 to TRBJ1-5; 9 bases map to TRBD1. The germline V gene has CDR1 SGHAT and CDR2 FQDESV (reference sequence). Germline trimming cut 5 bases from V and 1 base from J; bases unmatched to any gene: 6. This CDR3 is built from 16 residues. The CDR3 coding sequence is TGTGCCAGCAGCGAGAACAGGGGGCGCAGCAATCAGCCCCAGCATTTT. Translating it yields CASSENRGRSNQPQHF. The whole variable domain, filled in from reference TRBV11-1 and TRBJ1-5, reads EAEVAQSPRYKITEKSQAVAFWCDPISGHATLYWYRQILGQGPELLVQFQDESVVDDSQLPKDRFSAERLKGVDSTLKIQPAELGDSAMYLCASSENRGRSNQPQHFGDGTRLSIL.

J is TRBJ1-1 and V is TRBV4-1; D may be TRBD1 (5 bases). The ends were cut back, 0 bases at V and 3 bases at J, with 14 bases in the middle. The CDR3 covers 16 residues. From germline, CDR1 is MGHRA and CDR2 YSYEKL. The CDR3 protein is CASSQDVRQWYTEAFF. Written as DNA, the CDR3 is TGCGCCAGCAGCCAAGACGTAAGACAGTGGTACACTGAAGCTTTCTTT.

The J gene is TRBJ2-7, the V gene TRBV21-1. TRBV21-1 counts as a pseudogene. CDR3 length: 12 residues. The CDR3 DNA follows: TGTGCCAGCAGCAAAACGGACGACGAGCAGTACTTC. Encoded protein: CASSKTDDEQYF.

The CDR3 DNA is TGCGCCAGCAGCCAAGATCAAGGGATCTGGGAAAAACTGTTTTTT. Its protein product is CASSQDQGIWEKLFF. The V gene is TRBV4-1, the J gene TRBJ1-4; the D is unclear. Per the germline V gene, CDR1 is MGHRA and CDR2 is YSYEKL. The CDR3 totals 15 residues. Trimming stripped 0 bases from V and 8 bases from J, with 13 bases between.